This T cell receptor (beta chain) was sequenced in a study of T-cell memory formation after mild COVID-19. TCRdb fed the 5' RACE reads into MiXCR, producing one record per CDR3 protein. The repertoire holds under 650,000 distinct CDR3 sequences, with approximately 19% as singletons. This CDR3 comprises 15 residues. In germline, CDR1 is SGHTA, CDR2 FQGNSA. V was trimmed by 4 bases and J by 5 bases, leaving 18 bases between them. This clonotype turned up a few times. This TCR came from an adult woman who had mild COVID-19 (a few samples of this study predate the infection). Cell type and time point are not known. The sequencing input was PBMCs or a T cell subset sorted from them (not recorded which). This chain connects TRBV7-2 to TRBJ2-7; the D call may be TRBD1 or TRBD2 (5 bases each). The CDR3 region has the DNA TGTGCCAGCAGCTCCTGGGGGACGCGGGTCGACGAGCAGTACTTC. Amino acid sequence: CASSSWGTRVDEQYF.